These 18 T cell receptor beta chains were all obtained from the same sample, sequenced in a study of cytomegalovirus exposure and HLA in healthy donors. The PCR was carried out with 60 Vbeta primers and 13 Jbeta primers. Method: immunoSEQ multiplex PCR; TCRdb's copy keeps in-frame clones and lacks some. The sample has 110,000 or so clones; over 65% are singletons. Specimen: PBMCs. These receptors all stem from a woman aged 40 to 55 in good health and CMV-seropositive.

The gene calls are TRBV18 and TRBJ1-1; 7 nucleotides match TRBD1. In germline, CDR1 is KGHSH, CDR2 LQKENI. The CDR3 sequence is 15 residues long. V shed 2 bases and J 2 bases; nucleotides not matched to a gene: 5. The CDR3 reads CASSPRRGLNTEAFF. CDR3 DNA sequence: TGTGCCAGCTCACCAAGGAGGGGGCTTAACACTGAAGCTTTCTTT. The whole variable domain, filled in from reference TRBV18 and TRBJ1-1, reads NAGVMQNPRHLVRRRGQEARLRCSPMKGHSHVYWYRQLPEEGLKFMVYLQKENIIDESGMPKERFSAEFPKEGPSILRIQQVVRGDSAAYFCASSPRRGLNTEAFFGQGTRLTVV.

Only a few counts were recorded for this clone. The V call is TRBV6-1, the J call TRBJ2-1, with 12 nucleotides matching TRBD2. The junction had 13 bases not matched to a gene; V was cut back by 4 bases and J by 9 bases. CDR1 and CDR2 (germline): MNHNS, SASEGT. This CDR3 comprises 17 residues. The CDR3 loop is CASSGGPLAGGYGEQFF. The DNA for the CDR3 is TGTGCCAGCAGTGGAGGGCCCCTAGCGGGGGGGTATGGTGAGCAGTTCTTC.

This clone came up once. The chain recombines TRBV15 with TRBJ2-1; D unresolved. The CDR3 has 13 residues. The V end was cut by 1 base, the J end by 5 bases, with 6 bases between. Germline-derived CDR1 and CDR2 are LNHNV and YYDKDF (reference sequence). The CDR3 DNA is TGTGCCACCAGCAGAGTCCCCGACAATGAGCAGTTCTTC. This sequence encodes CATSRVPDNEQFF. Full variable domain (outside the CDR3, taken from reference TRBV15 and TRBJ2-1): DAMVIQNPRYQVTQFGKPVTLSCSQTLNHNVMYWYQQKSSQAPKLLFHYYDKDFNNEADTPDNFQSRRPNTSFCFLDIRSPGLGDTAMYLCATSRVPDNEQFFGPGTRLTVL.

The chain is built from TRBV9 and TRBJ2-3, with 8 bases that match TRBD2. Trimming at V came to 2 bases and at J to 4 bases, leaving 9 bases not matched to a gene. Per the germline V gene, CDR1 is SGDLS and CDR2 is YYNGEE. There are 16 residues in the CDR3. The CDR3 reads CASSVPGGGESDTQYF. As DNA, the CDR3 is TGTGCCAGCAGCGTGCCGGGGGGGGGAGAGTCAGATACGCAGTATTTT.

The V call is TRBV19, the J call TRBJ1-2; the D gene is possibly TRBD1 (5 bases). V dropped 3 bases and J dropped 4 bases, with 15 bases sitting between them. CDR1 LNHDA and CDR2 SQIVND come from the germline V gene (reference sequence). The CDR3 runs 15 residues. This chain's CDR3 is CASSMIFGGSYGYTF. The CDR3 region has the DNA TGTGCCAGTAGTATGATCTTTGGGGGGAGCTATGGCTACACCTTC.

The chain recombines TRBV30 with TRBJ2-7, with D possibly matching TRBD2 (6 bases). Trimming removed 2 bases at V and 4 bases at J, with 9 bases between. The germline V gene encodes CDR1 GTSNPN and CDR2 SVGIG (reference sequence). The CDR3 spans 12 residues. CDR3 nucleotide sequence: TGTGCCTGGAGTAGGGAGGTTTACGAGCAGTACTTC. This encodes CAWSREVYEQYF.

The chain has TRBV7-3 and TRBJ2-3; 12 bases are a match to TRBD2. The V gene's germline CDR1 is SGHTA and CDR2 FQGTGA. V lost 4 bases and J lost 4; bases outside the gene matches: 6. CDR3 length: 16 amino acids. The CDR3 reads CASSSGLAGSADTQYF. CDR3 nucleotide sequence: TGTGCCAGCAGCTCCGGACTAGCGGGATCCGCAGATACGCAGTATTTT.

The chain couples TRBV5-4 to TRBJ2-3, with 13 bases lining up with TRBD2. Germline assignment: CDR1 SGHNT and CDR2 YYREEE (reference sequence). With V trimmed by 4 bases and J by 5 bases, 13 bases remained unmatched. This CDR3 spans 18 amino acids. DNA of the CDR3: TGTGCCAGCAGCCAGAAAAGAACTAGCGGGGGGGCGGAAGATACGCAGTATTTT. This gives the protein CASSQKRTSGGAEDTQYF.

The V and J genes are TRBV9 and TRBJ2-5; TRBD1 matches 9 bases. The assigned J gene may be wrong: the sequence end matches TRBJ2-7 better. This CDR3 contains 15 residues. Germline V CDR1 and CDR2: SGDLS, YYNGEE. This CDR3 is CASSVGGTGSYEQYF. The CDR3 coding sequence is TGTGCCAGCAGCGTAGGTGGGACAGGGAGCTACGAGCAGTACTTC.

The gene calls are TRBV19 and TRBJ2-3; TRBD2 matches 7 bases. The junction had 6 bases not matched to a gene; V was cut back by 5 bases and J by 4 bases. The CDR3 contains 14 residues. Germline CDR1 and CDR2: LNHDA and SQIVND (reference sequence). The CDR3 bases are TGTGCCAGTAGTTCCTCGGGACTACCAGATACGCAGTATTTT. Amino acid sequence: CASSSSGLPDTQYF.

The chain carries TRBV2 and TRBJ2-2, with 11 bases aligning to TRBD2. This CDR3 contains 16 residues. Germline V gives CDR1 SNHLY, CDR2 FYNNEI. After removal of 6 bases from V and 2 bases from J, the junction contained 5 bases not matched to a gene. CDR3 in amino acids: CASSDLAGGNTGELFF. The CDR3 DNA sequence: TGTGCCAGCAGCGATCTAGCGGGAGGAAACACCGGGGAGCTGTTTTTT.

The genes are TRBV19 and TRBJ2-7, with 11 bases identical to TRBD2. The ends lost 6 bases at V and 3 bases at J; junction bases unmatched: 7. The CDR3 runs to 15 residues. Germline V CDR1 and CDR2: LNHDA, SQIVND (reference sequence). The CDR3 loop is CASSPRLAGSYEQYF. The CDR3 bases are TGTGCCAGTAGCCCCCGACTAGCGGGAAGCTACGAGCAGTACTTC.

The rearrangement joins TRBV12-5 to TRBJ1-1, with TRBD1 matching over 8 bases. J lost 11 bases, V lost 4 bases, and 12 bases had no gene match. In germline, CDR1 is LGHNT, CDR2 FRNRAP. The length of the CDR3 is 14 residues. For the CDR3, the DNA is TGTGCTAGTGGTTCCGCAGGGGGCGCGATGGGGGCTTTCTTT. This sequence encodes CASGSAGGAMGAFF.

In regard to this clone: One end of the junction does not line up with germline, which may come from a read error. The chain employs TRBV7-7 and TRBJ2-5; TRBD1 agrees at 12 bases. The J call may be faulty, since TRBJ2-7 better matches the DNA end. CDR3 length equals 15 residues. Germline V lookup: CDR1 SSHAT, CDR2 FNYEAQ (reference sequence). The CDR3 DNA is TGTGCTAGCAGCTTAAATACGGGACAGGGGGCCGAGCAGTACTTC. Translation: CASSLNTGQGAEQYF.

CDR3 loop: CASSPGKAWNTEAFF. Here the CDR3 DNA reads TGTGCCAGCAGCCCAGGAAAGGCTTGGAACACTGAAGCTTTCTTT. This sequence joins TRBV14 and TRBJ1-1, with D hard to call. Per the germline V gene, CDR1 is SGHDN and CDR2 is FVKESK. This CDR3 is built from 15 residues. V lost 4 bases and J lost 1, with 13 bases in between.

The chain couples TRBV7-9 to TRBJ2-3; D may be TRBD1 (6 bases). Germline values: CDR1 SEHNR, CDR2 FQNEAQ (reference sequence). The CDR3 runs to 14 residues. V gave up 5 bases and J gave up 10 bases, with 19 bases separating them. The CDR3 loop reads CASSRVDAPGAQYF. The CDR3 coding sequence is TGTGCCAGCAGCCGAGTCGACGCCCCAGGGGCGCAGTATTTT.

The rearrangement uses TRBV6-5 and TRBJ2-3, with a tentative D call TRBD2 (7 bases). V was clipped by 2 bases and J by 8 bases, with 17 bases between them. The germline CDR1 and CDR2 sequences are MNHEY and SVGAGI. This CDR3 spans 15 amino acids. CDR3 DNA: TGTGCCAGCAGTTACCGGTTAGGGGGAGGGGGTACGCAGTATTTT. This codes for CASSYRLGGGGTQYF.

This rearrangement joins TRBV11-2 to TRBJ2-7, with unresolved D. CDR1 is SGHAT, CDR2 FQNNGV, per germline. V was cut by 3 bases and J by 3 bases, with 12 bases left in between. The CDR3 contains 14 residues. The CDR3 loop reads CASSFGGLGYEQYF. The CDR3 DNA reads as TGTGCCAGCAGCTTCGGTGGCCTAGGCTACGAGCAGTACTTC.